Listed below are T cell receptor beta chains from one sample, sequenced in a study of cytomegalovirus exposure and HLA in healthy donors. Assay: immunoSEQ multiplex PCR; the TCRdb copy retains only in-frame clones and omits some. The repertoire holds around 99,000 clones, with 77% as singletons. Material for sequencing was PBMCs. Receptors originate from a male donor in good health and CMV-seronegative. CDR3s include the opening cysteine and the closing phenylalanine or tryptophan. A D gene is named only where the DNA matches it firmly. Size values are once, few and many counts, or a class for expanded clones, and some rows have none.

clone_size	v_call	d_call	j_call	cdr3_aa	cdr3_nt
-	TRBV4-1	-	TRBJ1-2	CASSQVSNYGYTF	TGCGCCAGCAGCCAAGTCTCTAACTATGGCTACACCTTC
-	TRBV4-1	-	TRBJ1-3	CASSQTQGSGNTIYF	TGCGCCAGCAGCCAAACACAGGGATCTGGAAACACCATATATTTT
-	TRBV27	TRBD1	TRBJ1-1	CASSLYRDRETEAFF	TGTGCCAGCAGTTTATACCGGGACAGGGAAACTGAAGCTTTCTTT
-	TRBV6-1	TRBD2	TRBJ2-1	CASSSTSANNEQFF	TGTGCCAGCAGCTCTACTAGCGCCAACAATGAGCAGTTCTTC
few	TRBV6-5	TRBD1	TRBJ2-7	CASSWGTGNYEQYF	TGTGCCAGCAGTTGGGGGACAGGGAACTACGAGCAGTACTTC
-	TRBV27	TRBD2	TRBJ2-1	CASSLSGGGYNGQFF	TGTGCCAGCAGTTTAAGTGGCGGGGGGTACAATGGGCAGTTCTTC
few	TRBV29-1	TRBD2	TRBJ2-1	CSVSYSGMGDEQFF	TGCAGCGTCTCCTATAGCGGGATGGGAGATGAGCAGTTCTTC
few	TRBV6-1	TRBD1	TRBJ1-1	CASTHGTGLDTEAFF	TGTGCCAGCACCCACGGGACAGGGTTGGACACTGAAGCTTTCTTT
-	TRBV27	-	TRBJ2-1	CASSFKDAFGQGTYNEQFF	TGTGCCAGCAGTTTTAAAGACGCTTTTGGGCAGGGCACTTACAATGAGCAGTTCTTC
-	TRBV12-1	-	TRBJ2-7	CASSLEQGADEQYF	TGTGCCAGCAGCCTCGAACAGGGGGCGGATGAGCAGTACTTC
-	TRBV21-1	-	TRBJ2-7	CASSRIRLAYEQYF	TGTGCCAGCAGCAGAATCCGGTTAGCCTACGAGCAGTACTTC
-	TRBV4-1	TRBD1	TRBJ2-5	CASSHDYGTEETQYF	TGCGCCAGCAGCCACGACTACGGGACAGAAGAGACCCAGTACTTC
-	TRBV2	TRBD2	TRBJ2-1	CASRVTSGGFGNEQFF	TGTGCCAGCAGGGTGACTAGCGGGGGGTTTGGCAATGAGCAGTTCTTC
-	TRBV5-1	TRBD2	TRBJ2-5	CASSRTIAGGRETQYF	TGCGCCAGCAGCCGGACGATAGCGGGAGGGCGGGAGACCCAGTACTTC
few	TRBV27	TRBD1	TRBJ1-2	CASSLLPAGGWGSGGYTF	TGTGCCAGCAGTCTTCTACCAGCAGGGGGTTGGGGGTCGGGTGGCTACACCTTC
-	TRBV6-5	-	TRBJ2-1	CASSATSHEQFF	TGTGCCAGCAGCGCCACTAGCCACGAGCAGTTCTTC
-	TRBV28	TRBD2	TRBJ2-1	CASSPNLGGTSGRGGGNEQFF	TGTGCCAGCAGTCCCAATCTTGGGGGGACTAGCGGGAGGGGAGGGGGCAATGAGCAGTTCTTC
once	TRBV28	TRBD1	TRBJ1-2	CASSLSRWGQGTYGYTF	TGTGCCAGCAGTTTATCCCGTTGGGGACAGGGTACCTATGGCTACACCTTC
few	TRBV18	-	TRBJ2-7	CASSPGELYEQYF	TGTGCCAGCTCACCAGGGGAGTTGTACGAGCAGTACTTC
-	TRBV27	-	TRBJ2-7	CASSLIGPKSYEQYF	TGTGCCAGCAGTCTCATTGGGCCAAAGTCCTACGAGCAGTACTTC
-	TRBV5-5	TRBD2	TRBJ2-7	CASSKRLAASYEQYF	TGTGCCAGCAGCAAAAGACTAGCGGCTTCCTACGAGCAGTACTTC
-	TRBV4-1	-	TRBJ1-6	CASSQGLVGSPLHF	TGCGCCAGCAGCCAAGGGTTAGTGGGCTCACCCCTCCACTTT
-	TRBV6-1	TRBD1	TRBJ2-1	CASSHSRDREYEQFF	TGTGCCAGCAGCCACTCCCGGGACAGGGAATATGAGCAGTTCTTC
-	TRBV19	-	TRBJ2-2	CASSHMRGTGELFF	TGTGCCAGTAGTCATATGCGGGGTACCGGGGAGCTGTTTTTT
-	TRBV2	-	TRBJ2-3	CASSEEAASTDTQYF	TGTGCCAGCAGTGAAGAGGCGGCGAGCACAGATACGCAGTATTTT
-	TRBV28	TRBD2	TRBJ2-1	CASSPRLAGEAYNEQFF	TGTGCCAGCAGTCCACGACTAGCGGGAGAGGCCTACAATGAGCAGTTCTTC
-	TRBV11-1	TRBD1	TRBJ1-2	CASSLAGQGNYGYTF	TGTGCCAGCAGCTTAGCGGGACAGGGGAACTATGGCTACACCTTC
-	TRBV2	-	TRBJ1-4	CASSGWGANEKLFF	TGTGCCAGCAGTGGTTGGGGAGCTAATGAAAAACTGTTTTTT
once	TRBV5-4	-	TRBJ1-2	CASSHGQRNYGYTF	TGTGCCAGCAGCCACGGACAGCGAAACTATGGCTACACCTTC
-	TRBV10-3	TRBD2	TRBJ2-7	CATRGGLAGVAYEQYF	TGTGCCACCCGCGGAGGGCTAGCGGGAGTTGCCTACGAGCAGTACTTC
-	TRBV18	TRBD2	TRBJ2-1	CAAQELASYNEQFF	TGTGCCGCCCAAGAACTAGCGAGCTACAATGAGCAGTTCTTC
-	TRBV7-9	-	TRBJ2-3	CASSPAVGGDTQYF	TGTGCCAGCAGCCCAGCAGTGGGGGGAGATACGCAGTATTTT
-	TRBV10-2	TRBD2	TRBJ2-5	CASSVGAGTSGQETQYF	TGCGCCAGCAGTGTTGGAGCCGGGACTAGCGGCCAAGAGACCCAGTACTTC
-	TRBV28	-	TRBJ2-1	CASSPTNRVPDNEQFF	TGTGCCAGCAGTCCCACTAACAGGGTGCCAGACAATGAGCAGTTCTTC
-	TRBV4-1	-	TRBJ2-7	CASSQFLRGRDRAYEQYF	TGCGCCAGCAGCCAATTCCTAAGGGGGCGGGATAGGGCCTACGAGCAGTACTTC
-	TRBV12-5	TRBD1	TRBJ2-3	CASGLSDRGLLRTDTQYF	TGTGCTAGTGGTTTGTCCGACAGGGGGCTTTTGCGCACAGATACGCAGTATTTT
few	TRBV10-2	TRBD2	TRBJ2-1	CASSARTSGYNEQFF	TGCGCCAGCAGTGCCCGGACTAGCGGCTACAATGAGCAGTTCTTC
-	TRBV4-1	-	TRBJ2-4	CASSPLRAENIQYF	TGCGCCAGCAGCCCCCTCAGGGCCGAAAACATTCAGTACTTC